The 6 T cell receptor beta chains presented below share a single source sample, sequenced in a study of beta chain features in type 1 diabetes. The authors reverse transcribed all of the isolated RNA, so sequencing captured expressed TCRB transcripts. Some clones are missing from TCRdb's copy, which holds only in-frame ones; the method was immunoSEQ multiplex PCR. The sample consists of 250,000 to 350,000 clones, 11% of them appearing once. The sequencing input was naive CD4+ T cells from blood. The receptors here all came from a woman between 25 and 40 years old in good health.

This chain joins TRBV4-3 and TRBJ2-5, with 14 bases fitting TRBD2. V dropped 1 base and J dropped 5; count of bases not matched to a gene: 3. In germline, CDR1 is LGHNA, CDR2 YSLEER. The CDR3 is 16 amino acids. This CDR3 reads CASSQGTSGRYETQYF. CDR3 nucleotides: TGCGCCAGCAGCCAAGGGACTAGCGGGAGGTACGAGACCCAGTACTTC.

This clone was found a few times. This chain connects TRBV28 to TRBJ2-7; TRBD2 is a possible D gene (7 bases). CDR1 and CDR2 from the germline V gene are MDHEN and SYDVKM. The CDR3 runs to 16 residues. V dropped 4 bases and J dropped 1 base, with 17 bases sitting between them. CDR3: CASSYGPGGASYEQYF. In nucleotides, the CDR3 is TGTGCCAGCAGTTATGGACCTGGGGGGGCATCCTACGAGCAGTACTTC.

In this sample, this clone turned up a few times. The chain recombines TRBV19 with TRBJ1-2; 7 bases are a match to TRBD1. The CDR3 contains 12 residues. Germline V lookup: CDR1 LNHDA, CDR2 SQIVND (reference sequence). V lost 10 bases and J lost 4; bases outside the gene matches: 6. CDR3 sequence reads: CATAQGIYGYTF. For the CDR3, the DNA is TGTGCCACCGCACAGGGGATCTATGGCTACACCTTC.

This clone was picked up a small number of times. The rearrangement joins TRBV9 to TRBJ2-1; D gene uncertain. Trimming took 3 bases from V and 6 from J, leaving 10 bases between them. Germline V lookup: CDR1 SGDLS, CDR2 YYNGEE. The CDR3 sequence is 13 residues long. CDR3 sequence: CASSARQRNEQFF. The DNA for the CDR3 is TGTGCCAGCAGCGCCAGACAACGCAATGAGCAGTTCTTC.

The chain combines TRBV29-1 with TRBJ2-7, with TRBD2 matching over 11 bases. This CDR3 is 14 amino acids long. Germline CDR1 is SQVTM and CDR2 is ANQGSEA. The J segment lost 1 base and the V segment lost 6 bases, leaving 5 bases of the junction unmatched. CDR3 residues: CSVTGTSGSYEQYF. The CDR3 coding sequence is TGCAGCGTAACCGGGACTAGCGGATCCTACGAGCAGTACTTC.

The CDR3 sequence: CASSSTVNSYEQYF. In DNA, the CDR3 is TGTGCCAGCAGTTCTACGGTAAACTCCTACGAGCAGTACTTC. The chain combines TRBV5-6 with TRBJ2-7; D call uncertain. The CDR3 loop spans 14 amino acids. V was cut by 5 bases and J by 0 bases, with 12 bases left in between. CDR1 and CDR2 (germline): SGHDT, YYEEEE.